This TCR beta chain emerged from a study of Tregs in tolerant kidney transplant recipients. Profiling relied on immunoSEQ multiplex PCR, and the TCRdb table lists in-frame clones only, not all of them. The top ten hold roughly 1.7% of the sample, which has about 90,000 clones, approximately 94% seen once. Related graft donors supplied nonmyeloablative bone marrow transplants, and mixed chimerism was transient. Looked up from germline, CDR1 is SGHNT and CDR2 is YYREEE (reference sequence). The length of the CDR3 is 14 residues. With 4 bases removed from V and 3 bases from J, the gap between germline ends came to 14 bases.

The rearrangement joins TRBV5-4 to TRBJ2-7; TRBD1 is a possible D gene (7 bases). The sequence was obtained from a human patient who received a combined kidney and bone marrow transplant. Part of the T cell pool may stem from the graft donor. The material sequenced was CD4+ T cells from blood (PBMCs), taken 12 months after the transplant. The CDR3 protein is CASSARQGGYEQYF. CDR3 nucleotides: TGTGCCAGCAGCGCCCGACAGGGAGGCTACGAGCAGTACTTC.